This T cell receptor beta chain was recorded in a study of control samples from healthy donors and cancer patients. In its sample, this clone was seen once. Repertoires were generated with immunoSEQ multiplex PCR, while TCRdb's copy carries only in-frame clones and drops some. Of around 150,000 clones in the sample, roughly 90% are singletons; the top ten hold about 4.9%. The CDR3 spans 15 residues. Trimming cost V 1 base and J 2 bases, with 11 bases left between them. Germline V CDR1 and CDR2: SGHAT, FQNNGV. Material: blood. The receptor comes from a young man in good health. The rearrangement joins TRBV11-2 to TRBJ1-2, with D perhaps TRBD1 (5 bases). CDR3 loop: CASSLGQHLNYGYTF. The DNA of the CDR3 is TGTGCCAGCAGCTTAGGACAGCATTTAAACTATGGCTACACCTTC.